One and the same sample provided the 5 T cell receptor beta chains below, sequenced in a study of CD8 T cells in ankylosing spondylitis. Their recognized antigens are unknown. Notes on the study in general: Fewer than ten highly homologous variants made up a TCR beta motif, and this motif appeared characteristic of ankylosing spondylitis blood.

TCRdb redid the calling of the 5' RACE reads with MiXCR, one entry per CDR3 protein. Of more than 600,000 distinct CDR3 sequences in the sample, around 20% were seen once. Specimen: blood, either unsorted or a sorted T cell fraction (not recorded which). Receptor source: a male donor with ankylosing spondylitis.

V and J are TRBV5-4 and TRBJ1-1; 7 nucleotides match TRBD1. CDR3 size: 14 residues. From germline, CDR1 is SGHNT and CDR2 YYREEE (reference sequence). V was pared by 4 bases and J by 4 bases, with 7 bases of the junction left unmatched. The CDR3 nucleotides read TGTGCCAGCAGCAAGACAGGGACGGGCACTGAAGCTTTCTTT. It encodes CASSKTGTGTEAFF.

This chain links TRBV27 with TRBJ2-1; 14 nucleotides line up with TRBD2. Germline trimming cut 4 bases from V and 7 bases from J; bases unmatched to any gene: 9. The germline gives CDR1 MNHEY, CDR2 SMNVEV (reference sequence). CDR3 length: 17 amino acids. CDR3 protein: CASSSNPGLAGDNEQFF. The CDR3 nucleotides read TGTGCCAGCAGTTCCAATCCGGGACTAGCGGGGGATAATGAGCAGTTCTTC.

V and J are TRBV6-5 and TRBJ1-4, with D unresolved. This CDR3 spans 16 amino acids. The germline CDR1 and CDR2 sequences are MNHEY and SVGAGI. V was cut by 0 bases and J by 3 bases, with 11 bases left in between. The CDR3 here is CASSYSNSFSNEKLFF. CDR3 coding DNA: TGTGCCAGCAGTTACTCAAACAGTTTCTCTAATGAAAAACTGTTTTTT.

This clonotype has a handful of counts. The rearrangement joins TRBV29-1 to TRBJ1-2; D is unresolved. CDR3 length: 17 amino acids. The ends were cut back, 0 bases at V and 5 bases at J, with 22 bases in the middle. Per germline, CDR1 SQVTM and CDR2 ANQGSEA. Written as DNA, the CDR3 is TGCAGCGTTGAAGATTCGGATGGGTGGTTTGTAATGTATGGCTACACCTTC. Its translation: CSVEDSDGWFVMYGYTF.

This clonotype was counted a few times. The rearrangement joins TRBV6-1 to TRBJ2-3, with D possibly being TRBD2 (7 bases). The CDR3 has 13 amino acids. Germline V gives CDR1 MNHNS, CDR2 SASEGT. The ends were cut back, 6 bases at V and 11 bases at J, with 18 bases in the middle. In DNA, the CDR3 is TGTGCCAGCAGCGAATGGGGGCGGGAGATGCAGTATTTT. This sequence encodes CASSEWGREMQYF.